This T cell receptor beta chain was found in a study of shared clonotypes between healthy human individuals. Study-wide results and caveats: Specimens sampled were limited to blood, with tissue repertoires likely differing.

Terminally differentiated effector memory CD45RA+ cells were excluded from the naive CD8 cells, which were CD45RO-negative and positively selected for CCR7. Concerning this clone itself: Its antigen is as yet unknown.

V dropped 7 bases and J dropped 9 bases, with 7 bases sitting between them. This CDR3 contains 9 residues. From germline, CDR1 is SQVTM and CDR2 ANQGSEA. Produced via immunoSEQ multiplex PCR; TCRdb's table is partial and in-frame only. The sample contains 2 million to 2.5 million clones, approximately 94% of which appear only once. This clonotype originated in a man between 18 and 29 years old in good health. Some clones in this sample may be carry-over from other donors' samples. Sequencing input: naive CD8+ T cells from PBMCs. This sequence joins TRBV29-1 and TRBJ2-1; D remains unclear. The CDR3 spells CSAGSEQFF. As DNA, the CDR3 is TGCAGCGCTGGTAGTGAGCAGTTCTTC.